These 3 T cell receptor beta chains originate from one sample sequenced in a study of T cells after posttransplantation cyclophosphamide. Generated by immunoSEQ multiplex PCR, the TCRdb table keeps only in-frame clones and is missing some. Of about 20,000 clones in the sample, less than 99% are singletons; the top ten hold 0.15% to 0.2%. Cells defined as naive were viable CD3+CD4+ or CD3+CD8+ and CCR7+CD45RA+CD45RO-CD95-CD27+CD28+. Sequenced input: naive CD4+ T cells sorted from PBMCs. The receptors were sampled from a man between 35 and 55 years old in good health, CMV-negative, and a related stem cell transplant donor.

The chain recombines TRBV11-2 with TRBJ2-1, with 7 bases identical to TRBD2. Per germline, CDR1 SGHAT and CDR2 FQNNGV. Unmatched junction bases numbered 1, after V lost 6 bases and J lost 8 bases. This CDR3 region has 11 residues. CDR3 bases: TGTGCCAGCAGAACTAGCGATGAGCAGTTCTTC. It codes for CASRTSDEQFF.

The V and J genes are TRBV30 and TRBJ1-2; no firm D call. Germline V gives CDR1 GTSNPN, CDR2 SVGIG (reference sequence). V was clipped by 0 bases and J by 7 bases, with 15 bases between them. This CDR3 is 14 amino acids long. CDR3 coding DNA: TGTGCCTGGAGTGTACGGTGGGCATTGTTTGGCTACACCTTC. This gives the protein CAWSVRWALFGYTF.

The chain carries TRBV30 and TRBJ2-2; TRBD2 aligns across 10 bases. The CDR3 length is 17 residues. Germline V gives CDR1 GTSNPN, CDR2 SVGIG (reference sequence). Trimming took 2 bases from V and 5 from J; bases not matched to a gene: 11. DNA of the CDR3: TGTGCCTGGAGTAAGTCCCGGCTAGCGGGAGTAACCGGGGAGCTGTTTTTT. It translates to CAWSKSRLAGVTGELFF.